The sequence of this TCR beta chain was determined in a study of neurological immune-mediated disorders. The length of the CDR3 is 17 residues. Germline V gives CDR1 SNHLY, CDR2 FYNNEI. Trimming shortened V by 0 bases and J by 4 bases, and 13 bases separated the two germline ends. Time point of the sample: longitudinal time-point 1 (baseline). TCRdb itself ran the 5' RACE reads through MiXCR, one entry per CDR3 protein. The sample shows some 68,000 distinct CDR3 sequences, around 13% of them seen only once. This sequence was found in a female donor with HTLV-1-associated myelopathy (HAM/TSP). This chain links TRBV2 with TRBJ2-6, with D maybe TRBD2 (6 bases). Source material: PBMCs. CDR3 coding DNA: TGTGCCAGCAGTGAAGCGCCAGGGAGGCACGGGGCCAACGTCCTGACTTTC. It encodes CASSEAPGRHGANVLTF.